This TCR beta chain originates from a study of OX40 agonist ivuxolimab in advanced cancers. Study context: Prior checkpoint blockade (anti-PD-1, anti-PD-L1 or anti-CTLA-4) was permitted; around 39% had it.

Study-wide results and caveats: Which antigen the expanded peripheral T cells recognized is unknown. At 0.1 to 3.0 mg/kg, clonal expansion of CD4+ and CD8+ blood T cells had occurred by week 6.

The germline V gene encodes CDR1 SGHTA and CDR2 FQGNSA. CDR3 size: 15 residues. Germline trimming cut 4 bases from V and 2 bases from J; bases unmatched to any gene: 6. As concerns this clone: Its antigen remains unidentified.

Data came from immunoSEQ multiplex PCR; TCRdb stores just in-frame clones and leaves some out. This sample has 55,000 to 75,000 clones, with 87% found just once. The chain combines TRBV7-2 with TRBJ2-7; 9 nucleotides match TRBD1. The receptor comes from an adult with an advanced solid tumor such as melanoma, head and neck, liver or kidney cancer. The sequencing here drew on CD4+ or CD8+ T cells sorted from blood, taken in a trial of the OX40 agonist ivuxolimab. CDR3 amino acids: CASSSRQGGTYEQYF. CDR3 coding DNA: TGTGCCAGCAGCTCACGACAGGGGGGAACCTACGAGCAGTACTTC.